These 8 T cell receptor beta chains originate from one sample sequenced in a study of T cell responses to AZD1222 COVID-19 vaccine. This table comes from immunoSEQ multiplex PCR, and its TCRdb copy is limited to in-frame clones, with some not included. The data contain 140,000 to 150,000 clones, 85% to 95% of them singletons. Specimen: peripheral blood, collected on day 0 of AZD1222 vaccination. These receptors all stem from an adult in good health.

The gene calls are TRBV27 and TRBJ2-1; D remains ambiguous. Germline V lookup: CDR1 MNHEY, CDR2 SMNVEV (reference sequence). The CDR3 has 14 residues. Trimming took 7 bases from V and 0 from J, leaving 10 bases between them. CDR3 residues: CASTDGGSYNEQFF. The CDR3 DNA reads TGTGCCAGCACCGACGGCGGCTCCTACAATGAGCAGTTCTTC.

V gene TRBV12-3 or TRBV12-4 combines with J gene TRBJ1-2; D unclear. V shed 5 bases and J shed 5 bases, with 9 bases lying between them. This CDR3 has 12 amino acids. CDR3 sequence reads: CASSPPGYGYTF. CDR3 sequence (DNA): TGTGCCAGCAGTCCCCCGGGTTATGGCTACACCTTC.

The chain is built from TRBV30 and TRBJ2-5, with D hard to call. Germline CDR1 reads GTSNPN; CDR2 reads SVGIG (reference sequence). Trimming shortened V by 3 bases and J by 1 base, and 9 bases separated the two germline ends. The CDR3 runs 13 residues. CDR3: CAWRPVAQETQYF. The CDR3 DNA follows: TGTGCCTGGAGACCAGTTGCCCAAGAGACCCAGTACTTC.

V and J are TRBV13 and TRBJ2-1; TRBD1 matches 8 bases. Germline CDR1 reads PRHDT; CDR2 reads FYEKMQ (reference sequence). V was pared by 1 base and J by 2 bases, with 1 base of the junction left unmatched. The CDR3 is made up of 15 amino acids. The DNA of the CDR3 is TGTGCCAGCAGCTTAGACAGGGGGACCTACAATGAGCAGTTCTTC. Translating it yields CASSLDRGTYNEQFF.

This chain connects TRBV19 to TRBJ2-3; 9 bases line up with TRBD1. Germline CDR1 LNHDA, CDR2 SQIVND (reference sequence). This CDR3 is built from 14 residues. V shed 4 bases and J 6 bases; nucleotides not matched to a gene: 5. As DNA, the CDR3 is TGTGCCAGTAGTAGGGGACAGGGTGTTGATACGCAGTATTTT. It translates to CASSRGQGVDTQYF.

The rearrangement uses TRBV11-2 and TRBJ1-1, with D possibly TRBD1 on 6 matching bases. Germline loops: CDR1 SGHAT, CDR2 FQNNGV. V was pared by 6 bases and J by 4 bases, with 9 bases between. This CDR3 is 12 amino acids long. CDR3 DNA sequence: TGTGCCAGCAGTCAGGGGCCCACTGAAGCTTTCTTT. Its protein product is CASSQGPTEAFF.

The rearrangement joins TRBV2 to TRBJ2-1; the D gene could be TRBD1 or TRBD2 (5 bases each). The ends were cut back, 8 bases at V and 8 bases at J, with 7 bases in the middle. This CDR3 comprises 10 residues. Germline V gives CDR1 SNHLY, CDR2 FYNNEI. The CDR3 region has the DNA TGTGCCAGCGGGACGGATGAGCAGTTCTTC. Protein product: CASGTDEQFF.

The rearrangement links TRBV11-2 to TRBJ2-5; D not resolved. V dropped 5 bases and J dropped 5 bases, with 9 bases sitting between them. The germline gives CDR1 SGHAT, CDR2 FQNNGV. There are 12 residues in the CDR3. This CDR3 is CASSPDAETQYF. The CDR3 bases are TGTGCCAGCAGCCCTGACGCGGAGACCCAGTACTTC.